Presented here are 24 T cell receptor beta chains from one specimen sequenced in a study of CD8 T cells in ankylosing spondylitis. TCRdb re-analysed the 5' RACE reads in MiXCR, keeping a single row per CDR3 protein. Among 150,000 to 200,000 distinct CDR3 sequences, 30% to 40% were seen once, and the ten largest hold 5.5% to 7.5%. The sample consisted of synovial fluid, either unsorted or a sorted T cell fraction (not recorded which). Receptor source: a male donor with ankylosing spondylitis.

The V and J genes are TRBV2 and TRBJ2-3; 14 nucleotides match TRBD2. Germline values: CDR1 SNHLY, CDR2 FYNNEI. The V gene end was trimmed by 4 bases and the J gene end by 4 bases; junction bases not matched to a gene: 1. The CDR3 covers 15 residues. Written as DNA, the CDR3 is TGTGCCAGCAGTGGACTAGCGGGAGGGGCAGATACGCAGTATTTT. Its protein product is CASSGLAGGADTQYF.

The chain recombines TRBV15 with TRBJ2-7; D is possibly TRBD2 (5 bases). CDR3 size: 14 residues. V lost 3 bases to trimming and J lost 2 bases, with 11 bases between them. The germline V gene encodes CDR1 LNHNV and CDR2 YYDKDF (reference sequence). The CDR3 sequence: CATSREVGTYEQYF. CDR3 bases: TGTGCCACCAGCAGGGAGGTCGGGACCTACGAGCAGTACTTC.

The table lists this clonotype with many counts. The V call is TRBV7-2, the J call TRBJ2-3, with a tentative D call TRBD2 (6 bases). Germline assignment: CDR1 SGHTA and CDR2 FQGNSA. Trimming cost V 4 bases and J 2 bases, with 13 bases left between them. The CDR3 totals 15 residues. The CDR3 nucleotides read TGTGCCAGCAGCTACCGTGCTAGCGACACAGATACGCAGTATTTT. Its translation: CASSYRASDTDTQYF.

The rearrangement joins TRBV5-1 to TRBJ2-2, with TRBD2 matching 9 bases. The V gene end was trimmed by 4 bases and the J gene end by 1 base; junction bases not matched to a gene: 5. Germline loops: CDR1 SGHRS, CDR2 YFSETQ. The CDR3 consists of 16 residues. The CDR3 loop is CASSPGTSWNTGELFF. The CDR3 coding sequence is TGCGCCAGCAGCCCCGGGACTAGCTGGAACACCGGGGAGCTGTTTTTT. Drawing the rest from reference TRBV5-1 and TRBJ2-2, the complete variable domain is KAGVTQTPRYLIKTRGQQVTLSCSPISGHRSVSWYQQTPGQGLQFLFEYFSETQRNKGNFPGRFSGRQFSNSRSEMNVSTLELGDSALYLCASSPGTSWNTGELFFGEGSRLTVL.

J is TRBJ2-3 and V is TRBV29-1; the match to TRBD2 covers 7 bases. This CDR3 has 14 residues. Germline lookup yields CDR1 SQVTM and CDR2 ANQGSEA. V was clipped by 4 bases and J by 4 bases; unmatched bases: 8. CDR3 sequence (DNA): TGCAGCGTTGTGGGAGGGATGGGGGCAGATACGCAGTATTTT. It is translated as CSVVGGMGADTQYF.

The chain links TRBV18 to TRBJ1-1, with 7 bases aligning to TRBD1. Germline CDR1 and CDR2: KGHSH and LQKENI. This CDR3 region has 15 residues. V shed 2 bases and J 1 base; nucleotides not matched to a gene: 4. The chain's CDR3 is CASSPKTGRNTEAFF. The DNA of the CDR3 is TGTGCCAGCTCACCAAAGACAGGGAGGAACACTGAAGCTTTCTTT.

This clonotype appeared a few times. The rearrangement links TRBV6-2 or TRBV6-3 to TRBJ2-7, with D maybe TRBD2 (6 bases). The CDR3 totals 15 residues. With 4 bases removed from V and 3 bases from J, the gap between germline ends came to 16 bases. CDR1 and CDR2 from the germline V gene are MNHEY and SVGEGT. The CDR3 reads CASSSATSWDYEQYF. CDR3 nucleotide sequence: TGTGCCAGCAGTTCTGCTACTAGCTGGGACTACGAGCAGTACTTC.

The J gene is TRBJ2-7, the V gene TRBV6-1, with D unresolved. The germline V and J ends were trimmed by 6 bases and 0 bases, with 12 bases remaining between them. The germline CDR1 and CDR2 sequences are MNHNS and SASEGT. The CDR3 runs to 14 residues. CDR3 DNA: TGTGCCAGCAGCCGGCTGGGGATCTCCTACGAGCAGTACTTC. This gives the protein CASSRLGISYEQYF.

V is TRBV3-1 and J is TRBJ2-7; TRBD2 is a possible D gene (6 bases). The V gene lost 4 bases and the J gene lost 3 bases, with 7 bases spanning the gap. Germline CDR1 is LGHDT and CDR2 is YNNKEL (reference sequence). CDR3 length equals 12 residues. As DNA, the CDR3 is TGTGCCAGCAGCCCGGGACTCTACGAGCAGTACTTC. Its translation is CASSPGLYEQYF.

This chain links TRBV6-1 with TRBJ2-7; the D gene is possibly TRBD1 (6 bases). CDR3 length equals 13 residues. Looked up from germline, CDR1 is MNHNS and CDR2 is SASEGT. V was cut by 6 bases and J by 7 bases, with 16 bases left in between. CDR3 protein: CASSAWGQGEQYF. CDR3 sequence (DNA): TGTGCCAGCAGCGCGTGGGGGCAGGGAGAGCAGTACTTC.

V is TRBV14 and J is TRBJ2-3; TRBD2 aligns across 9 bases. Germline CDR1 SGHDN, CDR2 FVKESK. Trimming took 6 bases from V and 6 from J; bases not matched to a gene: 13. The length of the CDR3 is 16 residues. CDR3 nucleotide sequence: TGTGCCAGCAGTCCCTGGCGGGGGGGCCGCGAGGATACGCAGTATTTT. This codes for CASSPWRGGREDTQYF.

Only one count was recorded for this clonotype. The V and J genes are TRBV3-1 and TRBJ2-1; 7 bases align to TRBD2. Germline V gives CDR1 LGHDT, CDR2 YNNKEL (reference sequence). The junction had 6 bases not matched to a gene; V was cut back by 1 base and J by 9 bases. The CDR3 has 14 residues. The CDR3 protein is CASSQGRGRVEQFF. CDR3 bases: TGTGCCAGCAGCCAAGGACGGGGGAGGGTTGAGCAGTTCTTC.

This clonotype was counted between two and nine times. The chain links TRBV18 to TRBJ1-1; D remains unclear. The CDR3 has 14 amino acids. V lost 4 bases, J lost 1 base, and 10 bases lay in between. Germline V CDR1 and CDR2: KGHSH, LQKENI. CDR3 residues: CASSQSRGNTEAFF. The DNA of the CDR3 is TGTGCCAGCTCACAGAGCCGGGGGAACACTGAAGCTTTCTTT. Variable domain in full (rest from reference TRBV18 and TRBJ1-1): NAGVMQNPRHLVRRRGQEARLRCSPMKGHSHVYWYRQLPEEGLKFMVYLQKENIIDESGMPKERFSAEFPKEGPSILRIQQVVRGDSAAYFCASSQSRGNTEAFFGQGTRLTVV.

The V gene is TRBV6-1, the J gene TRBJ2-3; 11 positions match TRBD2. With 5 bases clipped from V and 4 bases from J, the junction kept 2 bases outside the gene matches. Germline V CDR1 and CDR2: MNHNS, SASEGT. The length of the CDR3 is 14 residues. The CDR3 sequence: CASSRSGGADTQYF. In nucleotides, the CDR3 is TGTGCCAGCAGTCGTAGCGGGGGGGCAGATACGCAGTATTTT.

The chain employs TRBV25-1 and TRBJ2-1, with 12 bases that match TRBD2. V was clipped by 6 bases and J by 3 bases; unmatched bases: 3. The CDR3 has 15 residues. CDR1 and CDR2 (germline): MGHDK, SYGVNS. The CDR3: CASRGTSGFYNEQFF. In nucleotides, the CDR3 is TGTGCCAGCAGGGGGACTAGCGGGTTCTACAATGAGCAGTTCTTC.

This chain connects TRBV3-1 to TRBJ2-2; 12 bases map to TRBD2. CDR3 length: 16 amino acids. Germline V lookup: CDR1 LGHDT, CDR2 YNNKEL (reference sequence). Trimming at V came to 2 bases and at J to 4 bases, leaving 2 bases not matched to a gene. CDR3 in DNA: TGTGCCAGCAGCCAAATGACTAGCGGGGGCACCGGGGAGCTGTTTTTT. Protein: CASSQMTSGGTGELFF.

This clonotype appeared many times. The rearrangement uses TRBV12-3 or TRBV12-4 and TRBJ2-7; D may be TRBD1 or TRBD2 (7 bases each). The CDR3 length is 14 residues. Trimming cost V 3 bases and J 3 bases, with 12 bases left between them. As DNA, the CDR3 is TGTGCCAGCAGTTTCCAGGGGGAGGGCTACGAGCAGTACTTC. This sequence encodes CASSFQGEGYEQYF.

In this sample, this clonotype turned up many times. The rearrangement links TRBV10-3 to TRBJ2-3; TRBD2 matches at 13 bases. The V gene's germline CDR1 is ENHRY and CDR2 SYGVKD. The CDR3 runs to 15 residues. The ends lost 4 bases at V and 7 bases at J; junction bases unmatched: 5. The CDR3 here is CAISGLAGGSYTQYF. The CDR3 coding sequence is TGTGCCATCAGTGGACTAGCGGGAGGATCATATACGCAGTATTTT.

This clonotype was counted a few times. CDR3 DNA sequence: TGCAGCGTTGAAGATCGAACTAGTCGGCTCCACGGTGAGCAGTTCTTC. Protein sequence: CSVEDRTSRLHGEQFF. The J gene is TRBJ2-1, the V gene TRBV29-1; a weak D match, TRBD2 (5 bases). The germline CDR1 and CDR2 sequences are SQVTM and ANQGSEA. The CDR3 sequence is 16 residues long. Trimming stripped 0 bases from V and 9 bases from J, with 21 bases between.

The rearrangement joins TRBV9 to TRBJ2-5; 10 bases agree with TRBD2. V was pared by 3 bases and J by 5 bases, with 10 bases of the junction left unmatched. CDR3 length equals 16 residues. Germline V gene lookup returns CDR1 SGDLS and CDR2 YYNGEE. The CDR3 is CASSGASGSGGETQYF. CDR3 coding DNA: TGTGCCAGCAGCGGAGCTAGCGGGAGTGGGGGGGAGACCCAGTACTTC.

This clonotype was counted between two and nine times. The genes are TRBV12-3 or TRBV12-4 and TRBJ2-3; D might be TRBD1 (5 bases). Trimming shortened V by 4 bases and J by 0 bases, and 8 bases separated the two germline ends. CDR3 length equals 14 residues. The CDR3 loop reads CASSSQDSTDTQYF. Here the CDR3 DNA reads TGTGCCAGCAGTTCACAGGATAGCACAGATACGCAGTATTTT.

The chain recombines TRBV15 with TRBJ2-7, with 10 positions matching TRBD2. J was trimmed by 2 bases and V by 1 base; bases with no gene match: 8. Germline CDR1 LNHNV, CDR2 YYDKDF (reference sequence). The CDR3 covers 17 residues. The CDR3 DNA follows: TGTGCCACCAGCAGAGTGGGTAATAGCGGGAGGACCTACGAGCAGTACTTC. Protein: CATSRVGNSGRTYEQYF.

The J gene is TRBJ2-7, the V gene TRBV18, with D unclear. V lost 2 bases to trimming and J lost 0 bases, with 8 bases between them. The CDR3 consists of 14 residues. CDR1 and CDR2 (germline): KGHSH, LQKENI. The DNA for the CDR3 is TGTGCCAGCTCACCAGGGTCCCCCTCCTACGAGCAGTACTTC. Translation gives CASSPGSPSYEQYF.

The CDR3 DNA sequence: TGTGCCAGCAGCGAAGGGGAGGCGAACGAAGCTTTCTTT. As protein: CASSEGEANEAFF. The V and J genes are TRBV6-6 and TRBJ1-1, with D possibly TRBD1 on 5 matching bases. Germline V lookup: CDR1 MNHNY, CDR2 SVGAGI (reference sequence). The germline V and J ends were trimmed by 6 bases and 8 bases, with 16 bases remaining between them. The CDR3 is 13 residues long.